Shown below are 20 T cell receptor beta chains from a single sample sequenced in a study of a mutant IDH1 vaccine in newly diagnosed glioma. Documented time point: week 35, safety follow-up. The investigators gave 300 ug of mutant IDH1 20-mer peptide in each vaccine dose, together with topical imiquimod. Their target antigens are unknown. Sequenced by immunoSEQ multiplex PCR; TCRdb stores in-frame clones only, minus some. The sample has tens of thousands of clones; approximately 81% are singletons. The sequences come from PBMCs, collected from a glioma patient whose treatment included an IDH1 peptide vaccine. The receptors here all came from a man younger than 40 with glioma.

DNA of the CDR3: TGTGCCAGCAGCTTGGGCGGCTCTTGGCCCCAGCATTTT. Its translation: CASSLGGSWPQHF. V is TRBV7-9 and J is TRBJ1-5; D is uncertain. V lost 3 bases, J lost 9 bases, and 12 bases lay in between. Germline V gives CDR1 SEHNR, CDR2 FQNEAQ (reference sequence). This CDR3 region has 13 residues.

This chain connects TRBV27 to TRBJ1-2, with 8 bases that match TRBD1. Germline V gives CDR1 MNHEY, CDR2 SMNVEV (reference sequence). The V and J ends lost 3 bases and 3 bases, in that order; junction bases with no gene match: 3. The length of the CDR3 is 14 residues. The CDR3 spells CASSFQGADYGYTF. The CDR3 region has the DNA TGTGCCAGCAGTTTTCAGGGGGCGGACTATGGCTACACCTTC.

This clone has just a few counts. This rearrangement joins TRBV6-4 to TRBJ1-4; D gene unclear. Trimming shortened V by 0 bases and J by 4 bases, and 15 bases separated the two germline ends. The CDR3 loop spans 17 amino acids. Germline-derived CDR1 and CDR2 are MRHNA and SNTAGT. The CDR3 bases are TGTGCCAGCAGTGACTCGAAGTCCAGGAGAATTAATGAAAAACTGTTTTTT. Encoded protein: CASSDSKSRRINEKLFF.

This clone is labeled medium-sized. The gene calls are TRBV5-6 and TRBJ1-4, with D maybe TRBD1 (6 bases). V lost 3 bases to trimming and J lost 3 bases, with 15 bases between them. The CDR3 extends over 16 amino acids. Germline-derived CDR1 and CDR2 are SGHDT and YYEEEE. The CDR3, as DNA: TGTGCCAGCAGCTCAACCGGACAGACACCTAATGAAAAACTGTTTTTT. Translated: CASSSTGQTPNEKLFF.

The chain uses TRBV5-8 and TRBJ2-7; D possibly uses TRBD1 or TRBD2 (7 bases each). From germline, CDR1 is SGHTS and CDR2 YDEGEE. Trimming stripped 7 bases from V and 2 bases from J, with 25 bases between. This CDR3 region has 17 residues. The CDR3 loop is CASSRQGGSLTTYEQYF. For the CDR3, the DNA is TGTGCCAGCTCCAGGCAGGGGGGGTCCCTTACGACCTACGAGCAGTACTTC.

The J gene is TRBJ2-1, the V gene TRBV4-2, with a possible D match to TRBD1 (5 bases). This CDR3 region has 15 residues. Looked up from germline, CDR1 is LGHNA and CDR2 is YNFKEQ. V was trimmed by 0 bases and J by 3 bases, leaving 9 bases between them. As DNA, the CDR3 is TGTGCCAGCAGCCAAGATGGGGCCTACTACAATGAGCAGTTCTTC. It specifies CASSQDGAYYNEQFF.

The CDR3 bases are TGCGCCAGCAGCCGGATGGGGGGCGACGTTAGGGGTCAGCCCCAGCATTTT. Translated, it gives CASSRMGGDVRGQPQHF. The chain uses TRBV4-1 and TRBJ1-5; possible D gene TRBD1, 6 bases. The CDR3 runs 17 residues. Deletions cut 4 bases from V and 6 bases from J, with 22 bases between. Germline V CDR1 and CDR2: MGHRA, YSYEKL.

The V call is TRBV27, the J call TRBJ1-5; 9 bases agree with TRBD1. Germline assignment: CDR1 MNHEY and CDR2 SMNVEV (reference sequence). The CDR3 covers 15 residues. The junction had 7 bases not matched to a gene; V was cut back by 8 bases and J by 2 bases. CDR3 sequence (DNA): TGTGCCAGCGGGACAGGGATGCTTGGCAATCAGCCCCAGCATTTT. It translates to CASGTGMLGNQPQHF.

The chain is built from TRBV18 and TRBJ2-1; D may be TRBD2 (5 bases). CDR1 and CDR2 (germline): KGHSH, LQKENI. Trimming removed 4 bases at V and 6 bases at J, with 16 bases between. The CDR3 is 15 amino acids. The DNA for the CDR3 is TGTGCCAGCTCACTTACCGAGGGAACTAGCAATGAGCAGTTCTTC. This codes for CASSLTEGTSNEQFF.

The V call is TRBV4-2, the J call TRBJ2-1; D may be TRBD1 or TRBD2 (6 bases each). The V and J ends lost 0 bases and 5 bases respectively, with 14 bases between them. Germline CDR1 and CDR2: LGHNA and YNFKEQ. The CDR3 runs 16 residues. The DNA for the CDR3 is TGTGCCAGCAGCCAAGATCTAGGGGGGAGAAACAATGAGCAGTTCTTC. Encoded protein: CASSQDLGGRNNEQFF.

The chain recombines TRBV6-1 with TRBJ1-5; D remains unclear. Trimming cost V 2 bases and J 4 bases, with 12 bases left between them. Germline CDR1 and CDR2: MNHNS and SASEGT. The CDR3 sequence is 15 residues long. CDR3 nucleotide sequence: TGTGCCAGCAGTGAACAAGGATTTGGGAATCAGCCCCAGCATTTT. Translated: CASSEQGFGNQPQHF.

The CDR3 region is CASEGGGAPHGYTF. The CDR3 DNA follows: TGTGCCAGTGAGGGAGGGGGCGCTCCCCATGGCTACACCTTC. This rearrangement joins TRBV25-1 to TRBJ1-2; 7 bases agree with TRBD1. There are 14 residues in the CDR3. The J segment lost 6 bases and the V segment lost 9 bases, leaving 13 bases of the junction unmatched. Germline CDR1 reads MGHDK; CDR2 reads SYGVNS.

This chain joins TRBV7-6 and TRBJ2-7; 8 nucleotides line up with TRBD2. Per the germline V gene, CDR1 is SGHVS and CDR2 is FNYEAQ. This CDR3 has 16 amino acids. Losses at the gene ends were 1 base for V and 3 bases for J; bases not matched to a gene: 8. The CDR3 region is CASSLVGGGTNYEQYF. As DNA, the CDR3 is TGTGCCAGCAGCTTAGTAGGCGGGGGGACCAACTACGAGCAGTACTTC.

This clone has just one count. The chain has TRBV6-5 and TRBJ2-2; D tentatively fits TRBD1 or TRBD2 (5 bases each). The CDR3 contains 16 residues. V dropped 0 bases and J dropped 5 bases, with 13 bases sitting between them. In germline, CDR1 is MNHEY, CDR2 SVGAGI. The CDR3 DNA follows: TGTGCCAGCAGTTACTCGACGAGGGGAGATACCGGGGAGCTGTTTTTT. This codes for CASSYSTRGDTGELFF.

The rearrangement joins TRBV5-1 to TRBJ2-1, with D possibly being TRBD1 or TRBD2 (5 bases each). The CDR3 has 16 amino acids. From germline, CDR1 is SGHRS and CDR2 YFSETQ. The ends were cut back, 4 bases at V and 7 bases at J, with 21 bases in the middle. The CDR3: CASSPSGAAGDNEQFF. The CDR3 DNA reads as TGCGCCAGCAGCCCGAGTGGGGCCGCGGGTGATAATGAGCAGTTCTTC.

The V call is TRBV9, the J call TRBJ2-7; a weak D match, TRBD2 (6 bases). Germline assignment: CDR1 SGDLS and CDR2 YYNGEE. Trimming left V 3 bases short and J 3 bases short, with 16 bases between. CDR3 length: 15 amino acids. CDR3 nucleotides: TGTGCCAGCAGCGAGGGTGGGGGGAACTTCTACGAGCAGTACTTC. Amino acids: CASSEGGGNFYEQYF.

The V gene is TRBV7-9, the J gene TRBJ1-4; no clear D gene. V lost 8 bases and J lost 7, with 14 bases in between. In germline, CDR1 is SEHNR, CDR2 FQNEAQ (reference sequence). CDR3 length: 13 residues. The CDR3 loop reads CASRNSGSEKLFF. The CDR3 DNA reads TGTGCCAGCCGAAATTCGGGTAGTGAAAAACTGTTTTTT. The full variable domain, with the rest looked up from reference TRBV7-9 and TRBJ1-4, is DTGVSQNPRHKITKRGQNVTFRCDPISEHNRLYWYRQTLGQGPEFLTYFQNEAQLEKSRLLSDRFSAERPKGSFSTLEIQRTEQGDSAMYLCASRNSGSEKLFFGSGTQLSVL.

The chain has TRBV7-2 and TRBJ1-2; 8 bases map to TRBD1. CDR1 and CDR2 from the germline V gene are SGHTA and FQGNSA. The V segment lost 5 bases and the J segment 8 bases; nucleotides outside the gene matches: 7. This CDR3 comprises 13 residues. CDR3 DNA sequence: TGTGCCAGCAGCGCAGGACAGGGCTTCGGCTACACCTTC. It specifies CASSAGQGFGYTF.

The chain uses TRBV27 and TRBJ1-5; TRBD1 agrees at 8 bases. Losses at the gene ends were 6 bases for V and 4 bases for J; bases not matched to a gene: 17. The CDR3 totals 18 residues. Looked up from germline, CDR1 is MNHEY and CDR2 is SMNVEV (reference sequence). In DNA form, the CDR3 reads TGTGCCAGCAGCCTCGGGACAGGAGGGCCCCGGGGAAATCAGCCCCAGCATTTT. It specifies CASSLGTGGPRGNQPQHF.

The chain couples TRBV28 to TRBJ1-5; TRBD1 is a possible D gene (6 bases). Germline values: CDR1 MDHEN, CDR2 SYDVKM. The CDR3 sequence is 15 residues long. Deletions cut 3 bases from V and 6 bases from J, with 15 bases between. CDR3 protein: CASSFSGARSQPQHF. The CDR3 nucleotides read TGTGCCAGCAGTTTTTCGGGGGCCCGATCTCAGCCCCAGCATTTT.